Below, 13 T cell receptor beta chains from the same sample are listed, as sequenced in a study of preoperative IRX-2 immunotherapy in early breast cancer. Assay used: immunoSEQ multiplex PCR; TCRdb lists only in-frame clones, some missing. The table has roughly 62,000 clones, roughly 94% seen once; the top ten hold under 2%. Described treatment: preoperative locoregional IRX-2 cytokine immunotherapy. Sampling took place from a patient treated with IRX-2 immunotherapy. Receptor source: a human donor with breast cancer.

V usage is TRBV2 and J usage is TRBJ1-4, with D perhaps TRBD1 (5 bases). This CDR3 has 13 residues. The V gene lost 3 bases and the J gene lost 5 bases, with 7 bases spanning the gap. CDR1 and CDR2 (germline): SNHLY, FYNNEI. CDR3 residues: CASSDRGNEKLFF. The CDR3, as DNA: TGTGCCAGCAGTGATCGGGGGAATGAAAAACTGTTTTTT.

CDR3 nucleotide sequence: TGCGCCAGCAGCTTAGTTGGCTACGAGCAGTACTTC. Its translation: CASSLVGYEQYF. The V gene is TRBV5-1, the J gene TRBJ2-7, with D unresolved. The CDR3 spans 12 residues. Germline V CDR1 and CDR2: SGHRS, YFSETQ. Trimming shortened V by 2 bases and J by 3 bases, and 6 bases separated the two germline ends.

The V gene is TRBV30, the J gene TRBJ2-1; a weak D match, TRBD2 (6 bases). The V gene lost 8 bases and the J gene lost 4 bases, with 15 bases spanning the gap. CDR1 is GTSNPN, CDR2 SVGIG, per germline (reference sequence). CDR3 length: 13 amino acids. CDR3 amino acids: CAGFLGTYNEQFF. CDR3 bases: TGTGCCGGCTTTCTGGGGACTTACAATGAGCAGTTCTTC.

The gene calls are TRBV7-3 and TRBJ2-7, with D perhaps TRBD1 (6 bases). The V end was cut by 3 bases, the J end by 6 bases, with 12 bases between. Germline CDR1 is SGHTA and CDR2 is FQGTGA. The CDR3 sequence is 13 residues long. CDR3 protein: CASSFTGKSEQYF. The DNA of the CDR3 is TGTGCCAGCAGCTTTACAGGGAAGAGCGAGCAGTACTTC.

The chain employs TRBV19 and TRBJ1-2; possible D gene TRBD1, 6 bases. Trimming stripped 7 bases from V and 6 bases from J, with 12 bases between. This CDR3 has 12 residues. Germline assignment: CDR1 LNHDA and CDR2 SQIVND (reference sequence). The CDR3 region has the DNA TGTGCCAGTACGGAACAGGGCCATGGCTACACCTTC. Protein product: CASTEQGHGYTF.

The genes are TRBV20-1 and TRBJ2-7, with a possible D match to TRBD1 (5 bases). CDR3 length equals 11 residues. CDR1 DFQATT and CDR2 SNEGSKA come from the germline V gene (reference sequence). The germline V and J ends were trimmed by 5 bases and 6 bases, with 11 bases remaining between them. The CDR3 DNA reads as TGCAGTGCTGAGGTGGGGCTCGAGCAGTACTTC. As protein: CSAEVGLEQYF.

The chain carries TRBV29-1 and TRBJ1-4, with no clear D. CDR3 size: 13 residues. The ends were cut back, 6 bases at V and 5 bases at J, with 13 bases in the middle. Germline CDR1 is SQVTM and CDR2 is ANQGSEA. In nucleotides, the CDR3 is TGCAGCGTCGGAGGGATACTAAATGAAAAACTGTTTTTT. Protein sequence: CSVGGILNEKLFF.

The gene calls are TRBV5-4 and TRBJ2-7; 12 nucleotides line up with TRBD2. The junction had 4 bases not matched to a gene; V was cut back by 4 bases and J by 5 bases. The germline V gene encodes CDR1 SGHNT and CDR2 YYREEE (reference sequence). There are 14 residues in the CDR3. The CDR3 DNA reads TGTGCCAGCAGCGGCCCTAGCGGGGGGGACGAGCAGTACTTC. Amino acid sequence: CASSGPSGGDEQYF. Supplemented by reference TRBV5-4 and TRBJ2-7, the full variable domain reads ETGVTQSPTHLIKTRGQQVTLRCSSQSGHNTVSWYQQALGQGPQFIFQYYREEENGRGNFPPRFSGLQFPNYSSELNVNALELDDSALYLCASSGPSGGDEQYFGPGTRLTVT.

This clone has just a few counts. The rearrangement joins TRBV18 to TRBJ2-3; TRBD2 aligns across 8 bases. The CDR3 is 14 amino acids. Germline CDR1 KGHSH, CDR2 LQKENI. Unmatched junction bases numbered 3, after V lost 3 bases and J lost 4 bases. This CDR3 is CASSPGLDADTQYF. The CDR3, as DNA: TGTGCCAGCTCACCGGGACTAGATGCAGATACGCAGTATTTT.

The chain is built from TRBV27 and TRBJ2-2; D might be TRBD2 (6 bases). Germline V gene data show CDR1 as MNHEY and CDR2 as SMNVEV (reference sequence). The CDR3 runs to 17 residues. V was shortened by 3 bases and J by 3 bases, with 17 bases between the two germline ends. CDR3: CASSFKSRGWDTGELFF. In DNA form, the CDR3 reads TGTGCCAGCAGTTTTAAGTCCCGGGGGTGGGACACCGGGGAGCTGTTTTTT.

The V call is TRBV5-6, the J call TRBJ1-4; 9 nucleotides match TRBD1. Germline V CDR1 and CDR2: SGHDT, YYEEEE. The CDR3 length is 18 residues. Trimming at V came to 4 bases and at J to 0 bases, leaving 10 bases not matched to a gene. Here the CDR3 DNA reads TGTGCCAGCAGCGGGGGGACAGGGACCTACCCAACTAATGAAAAACTGTTTTTT. Its protein is CASSGGTGTYPTNEKLFF.

V is TRBV29-1 and J is TRBJ1-2, with D possibly TRBD1 on 6 matching bases. V was cut by 6 bases and J by 3 bases, with 11 bases left in between. The CDR3 is 12 amino acids. Germline CDR1 is SQVTM and CDR2 is ANQGSEA. CDR3 protein: CSVEQGDYGYTF. The CDR3 DNA reads as TGCAGCGTGGAACAGGGTGACTATGGCTACACCTTC.

The V call is TRBV29-1, the J call TRBJ2-1; D possibly corresponds to TRBD2 (6 bases). The CDR3 runs 13 residues. CDR1 is SQVTM, CDR2 ANQGSEA, per germline. Trimming removed 4 bases at V and 3 bases at J, with 10 bases between. CDR3 amino acids: CSVGRGDYNEQFF. The CDR3 DNA reads as TGCAGCGTTGGCCGCGGGGACTACAATGAGCAGTTCTTC.